What follows describes a single TCR beta chain. Trimming cost V 11 bases and J 1 base, with 11 bases left between them. CDR1 is MDHEN, CDR2 SYDVKM, per germline. This CDR3 contains 13 residues. This entry is derived from a study of T cell clones after liver transplantation. Study as a whole: Draws occurred before transplant, before withdrawal, and after complete or failed withdrawal.

Clones were read by immunoSEQ multiplex PCR, and TCRdb kept only the in-frame ones, dropping some. The sample includes under 20,000 clones, 65% to 85% of them seen just once. The TCR was taken from a human patient who received a liver transplant. A subset of T cells may come from the graft donor. V gene TRBV28 combines with J gene TRBJ2-2, with D possibly matching TRBD2 (5 bases). The specimen comprised CD8+ T cells from blood, sampled around 50 months after liver transplant. The CDR3 here is CALKAGNTGELFF. The CDR3 DNA reads TGTGCCCTTAAGGCGGGGAACACCGGGGAGCTGTTTTTT.